This TCR beta chain comes out of a study of Ad26.COV2.S vaccination and SARS-CoV-2 variants (dated by TCRdb to the early 2020s). Some background on the complete study: Vaccine-arm donors came from COV1001, a multicentre, randomized, double-blind, placebo-controlled phase I-IIa trial of Ad26.COV2.S in healthy adults. Ad26.COV2.S was given intramuscularly at 5x10^10 or 1x10^11 viral particles, as a single shot or as two shots 56 days apart. TCRbeta repertoire sequencing served as the tool for gauging how specific and how broad the SARS-CoV-2-reactive T cell receptors were following Ad26.COV2.S vaccination. A total of approximately 30 samples were included in the TCR-sequenced set, comprising around 19 Ad26.COV2.S vaccine recipients, 5 placebo recipients and 8 SARS-CoV-2 convalescent individuals. Participants in the trial were split at random into five groups of five each, receiving low-dose or high-dose Ad26.COV2.S once or twice, or else placebo on both occasions. Investigators remained blinded to trial group allocation during experiments and outcome assessment. General conclusions and limits of the study: According to the authors, total T cell responses may have been underestimated by the TCR breadth and depth analyses. After vaccination, spike-specific CD8+ and CD4+ T cell responses were reported to show substantial breadth. Compared with placebo recipients, Ad26.COV2.S recipients showed higher spike-specific TCR breadth (P = 0.0014). Non-spike TCR breadth was comparable between vaccine and placebo recipients, consistent with the vaccine containing only spike. The study was not powered to compare responses between vaccine doses or regimens.

The CDR3 numbers 13 residues from cysteine through phenylalanine. Just CDR3 DNA is preserved here, 39 bases in frame from base 1. The germline V gene provides CDR1 MNHEY and CDR2 SVGEGT. V ends up 0 bases short and J 6 bases short, with an unmatched junction base count of 1. The immunoSEQ Assay was the method used to sequence TCRbeta CDR3 regions. After extraction, genomic DNA underwent amplification by bias-controlled multiplex PCR, followed by high-throughput sequencing. The authors' pipeline ran thus. To quantify the absolute abundance of every unique TCRbeta CDR3 region, sequences were collapsed and filtered. T cell fraction was estimated by normalization of TCRbeta template counts to usable DNA, with usable DNA being measured through amplification of reference genes present in all nucleated cells. Repertoire TCRs were annotated as SARS-CoV-2-specific by exact matching of V gene, CDR3 amino acid sequence and J gene to a known reactive TCR set. The reference SARS-CoV-2 TCR set came from MIRA and was filtered for enrichment in COVID-19-positive ImmuneCODE repertoires, removing public or cross-reactive TCRs. Based on the MIRA antigens, annotated TCRs were further analysed at the level of specific ORF or position within ORF. Breadth was defined as annotated unique rearrangements over total unique productive rearrangements; depth was the summed frequency of those rearrangements. Two-sided Wilcoxon rank-sum tests were applied when comparing TCR breadth between groups. The table was pulled from immuneACCESS by TCRdb, which kept in-frame rearrangements only. Such tables lose some clones; where checked, under half of the loss comes from unresolved V genes, and the rest has no known cause. D and trimming were read from the DNA, whereas the V and J calls and clone size are those reported in that table. For this sample the table gives about 440,000 clones, of which approximately 88% were detected only once. Of the sample, about 13% is held by the ten largest clones.

Worth noting for this clone: Which antigen it targets is not known. Base qualities are not provided; no much larger clone lies one nucleotide away.

The treatment or condition label, read with the paper, signifies: about 20 received Ad26.COV2.S at low or high dose, single or two shots; about 5 received placebo; per-sample allocation not given. For vaccine and placebo recipients, repertoires were sequenced using samples collected on day 63 after the first injection. Cohort 1b enrolled around 24 adults aged 18-55 years at a single site in Boston, USA, between 29 July and 7 August 2020. Ad26.COV2.S was a replication-incompetent adenovirus type 26 vector that expressed a prefusion-stabilized SARS-CoV-2 spike protein derived from the original Wuhan strain.

Sample: peripheral blood, taken in a trial of Ad26.COV2.S vaccine versus placebo. The sequence derives from a person between 18 and 59 years old who received the Ad26.COV2.S COVID-19 vaccine or a placebo. This chain joins TRBV6-2 or TRBV6-3 to TRBJ1-1, with TRBD1 matching 7 junction bases. The nucleotide sequence is given as TGTGCCAGCAGTTACTCGGGACAGTCTGAAGCTTTCTTT. This translates into CASSYSGQSEAFF.